Here is one T cell receptor beta chain with its context. The data stem from a study of T cells in Graves' hyperthyroidism and ophthalmopathy. It was RNA transcripts that yielded the amplified TCR beta CDR3 regions. When the TCR CDR3 underwent first-round RT-PCR, the HTBI primer set was used. TCRdb used MiXCR to reprocess the multiplex PCR reads, holding one entry per CDR3 protein. Of more than 350,000 distinct CDR3 sequences detected, about 15% appear once; the ten largest clones hold approximately 19%. Sequencing was performed on blood. This clonotype originated in a woman aged 55-75 years with Graves' ophthalmopathy.

Here the CDR3 reads CASSPSLADDTQYF. The CDR3 DNA sequence: TGTGCCAGCTCACCCAGTTTAGCGGACGATACGCAGTATTTT. J is TRBJ2-3 and V is TRBV18; possible D gene TRBD2, 6 bases. CDR3 size: 14 residues. Trimming removed 3 bases at V and 6 bases at J, with 13 bases between. Germline assignment: CDR1 KGHSH and CDR2 LQKENI.